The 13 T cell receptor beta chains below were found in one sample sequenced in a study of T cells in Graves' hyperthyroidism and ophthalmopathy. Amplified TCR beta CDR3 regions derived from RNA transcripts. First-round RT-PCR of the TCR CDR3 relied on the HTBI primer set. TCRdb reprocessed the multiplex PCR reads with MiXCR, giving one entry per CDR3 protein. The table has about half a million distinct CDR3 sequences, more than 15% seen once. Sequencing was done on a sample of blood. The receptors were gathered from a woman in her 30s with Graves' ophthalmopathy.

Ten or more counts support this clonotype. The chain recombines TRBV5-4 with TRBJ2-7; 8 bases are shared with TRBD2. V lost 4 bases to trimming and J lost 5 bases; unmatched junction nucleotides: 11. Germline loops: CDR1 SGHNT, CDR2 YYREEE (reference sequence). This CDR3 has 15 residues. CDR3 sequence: CASSLDGRANDEQYF. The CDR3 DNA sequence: TGTGCCAGCAGCCTAGACGGGAGGGCTAACGACGAGCAGTACTTC.

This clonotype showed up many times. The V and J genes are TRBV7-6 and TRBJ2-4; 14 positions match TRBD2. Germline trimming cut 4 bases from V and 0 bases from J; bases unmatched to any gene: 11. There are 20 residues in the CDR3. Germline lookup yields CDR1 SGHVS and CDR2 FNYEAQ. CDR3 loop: CASSSAGLAGAPKAKNIQYF. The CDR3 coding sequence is TGTGCCAGCAGCTCCGCGGGACTAGCGGGAGCCCCCAAAGCCAAAAACATTCAGTACTTC.

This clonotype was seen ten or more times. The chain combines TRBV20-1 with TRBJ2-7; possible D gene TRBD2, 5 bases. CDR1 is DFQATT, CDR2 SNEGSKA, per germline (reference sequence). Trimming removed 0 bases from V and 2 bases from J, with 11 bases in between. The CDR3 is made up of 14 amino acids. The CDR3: CSARDPDWAYEQYF. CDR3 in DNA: TGCAGTGCTAGAGACCCGGACTGGGCCTACGAGCAGTACTTC.

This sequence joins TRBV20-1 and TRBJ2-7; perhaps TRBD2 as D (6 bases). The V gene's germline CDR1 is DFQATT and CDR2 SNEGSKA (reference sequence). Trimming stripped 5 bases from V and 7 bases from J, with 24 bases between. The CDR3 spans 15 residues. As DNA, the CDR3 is TGCAGTGCTGTAGGGGCGGCCAACTGGGGAGGAGAGCAGTACTTC. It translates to CSAVGAANWGGEQYF.

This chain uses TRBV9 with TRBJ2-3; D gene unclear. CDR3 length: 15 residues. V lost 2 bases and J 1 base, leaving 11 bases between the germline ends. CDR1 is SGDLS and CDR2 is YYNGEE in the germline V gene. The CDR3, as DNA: TGTGCCAGCAGCGTCGTGGGTGGGGGCACAGATACGCAGTATTTT. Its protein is CASSVVGGGTDTQYF.

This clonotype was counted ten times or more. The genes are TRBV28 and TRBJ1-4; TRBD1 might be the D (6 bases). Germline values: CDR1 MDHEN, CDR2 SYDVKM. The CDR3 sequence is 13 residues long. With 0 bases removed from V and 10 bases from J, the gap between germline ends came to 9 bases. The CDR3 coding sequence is TGTGCCAGCAGTTTATGGGACAGTGGAAAACTGTTTTTT. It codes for CASSLWDSGKLFF.

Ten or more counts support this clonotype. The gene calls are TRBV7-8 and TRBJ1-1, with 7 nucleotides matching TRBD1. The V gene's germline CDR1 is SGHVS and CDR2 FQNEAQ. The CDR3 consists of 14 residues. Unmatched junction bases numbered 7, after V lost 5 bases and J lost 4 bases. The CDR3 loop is CASSSRTGGTEAFF. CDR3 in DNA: TGTGCCAGCAGCAGCAGGACAGGAGGCACTGAAGCTTTCTTT.

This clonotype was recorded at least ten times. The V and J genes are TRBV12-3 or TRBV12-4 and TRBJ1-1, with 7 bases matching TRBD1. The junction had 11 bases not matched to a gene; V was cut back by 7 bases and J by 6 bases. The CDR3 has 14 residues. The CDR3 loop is CASTRPTGAAEAFF. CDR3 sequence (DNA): TGTGCCAGCACTAGACCAACAGGGGCGGCTGAAGCTTTCTTT.

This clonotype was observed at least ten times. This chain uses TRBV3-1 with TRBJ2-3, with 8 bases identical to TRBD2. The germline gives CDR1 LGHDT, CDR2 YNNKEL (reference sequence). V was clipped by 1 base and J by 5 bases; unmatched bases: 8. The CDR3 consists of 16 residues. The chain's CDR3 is CASSQGTGGIGDTQYF. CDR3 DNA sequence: TGTGCCAGCAGCCAAGGGACGGGAGGGATAGGAGATACGCAGTATTTT.

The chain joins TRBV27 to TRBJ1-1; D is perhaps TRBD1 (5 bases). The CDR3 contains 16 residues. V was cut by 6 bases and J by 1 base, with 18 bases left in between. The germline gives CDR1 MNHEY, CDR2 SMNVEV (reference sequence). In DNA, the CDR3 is TGTGCCAGCAGCCCGAACCGGGGGGGTTGGAACACTGAAGCTTTCTTT. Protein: CASSPNRGGWNTEAFF.

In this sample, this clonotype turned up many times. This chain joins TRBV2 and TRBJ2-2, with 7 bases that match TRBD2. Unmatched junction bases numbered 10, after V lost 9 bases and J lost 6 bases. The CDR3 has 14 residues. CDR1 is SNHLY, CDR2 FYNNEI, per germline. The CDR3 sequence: CASRGDQKAGELFF. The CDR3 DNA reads TGTGCCAGTCGGGGGGACCAAAAAGCCGGGGAGCTGTTTTTT.

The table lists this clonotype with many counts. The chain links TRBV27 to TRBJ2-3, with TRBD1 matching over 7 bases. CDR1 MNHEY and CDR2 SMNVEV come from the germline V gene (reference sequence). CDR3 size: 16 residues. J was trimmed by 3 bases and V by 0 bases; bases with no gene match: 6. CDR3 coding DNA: TGTGCCAGCAGTTTATCTCCGACAGGGTCAACAGATACGCAGTATTTT. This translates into CASSLSPTGSTDTQYF.

The CDR3 sequence is CASRLWTGSGEQYF. As DNA, the CDR3 is TGTGCCAGCAGATTGTGGACAGGGTCTGGGGAGCAGTACTTC. The rearrangement joins TRBV6-2 or TRBV6-3 to TRBJ2-7, with 8 bases lining up with TRBD1. V lost 6 bases and J lost 7; bases outside the gene matches: 11. Germline-derived CDR1 and CDR2 are MNHEY and SVGEGT. The CDR3 is made up of 14 amino acids.